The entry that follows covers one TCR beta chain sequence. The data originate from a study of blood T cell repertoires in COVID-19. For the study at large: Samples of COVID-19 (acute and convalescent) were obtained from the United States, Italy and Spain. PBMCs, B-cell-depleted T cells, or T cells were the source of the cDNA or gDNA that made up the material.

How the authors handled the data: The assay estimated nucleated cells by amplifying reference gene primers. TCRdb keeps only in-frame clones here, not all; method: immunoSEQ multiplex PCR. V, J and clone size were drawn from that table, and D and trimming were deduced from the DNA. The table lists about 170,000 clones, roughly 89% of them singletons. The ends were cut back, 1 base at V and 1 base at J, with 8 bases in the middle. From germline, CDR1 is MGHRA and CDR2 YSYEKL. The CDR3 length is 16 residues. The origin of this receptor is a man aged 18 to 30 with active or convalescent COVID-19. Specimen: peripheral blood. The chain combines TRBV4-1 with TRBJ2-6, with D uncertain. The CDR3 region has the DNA TGCGCCAGCAGCCAAGGCCACAGTTCTGGGGCCAACGTCCTGACTTTC. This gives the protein CASSQGHSSGANVLTF.